A selection of T cell receptor beta chains follows, all from one sample in a study of cytomegalovirus exposure and HLA in healthy donors. Data came from immunoSEQ multiplex PCR; TCRdb stores just in-frame clones and leaves some out. The profile shows under 300,000 clones, 85% to 95% of them singletons. Material for sequencing was PBMCs. These receptors were collected from a girl aged 2-15 years in good health and CMV-seronegative. Both conserved end residues are part of each CDR3. The size of a clone is reported for some rows only, either as once, few or many, or as a class for expanded clones.

J | size | V | CDR3
TRBJ2-1 | . | TRBV11-2 | CASSFTSGSYNEQFF
TRBJ2-7 | . | TRBV6-1 | CASRRTESPYEQYF
TRBJ2-3 | . | TRBV5-1 | CASSFLEGGTDTQYF
. | . | TRBV5-4 | CASSLVGLGSEQYF
TRBJ1-2 | . | TRBV6-5 | CASSEGLGGYTF
TRBJ2-7 | . | TRBV5-6 | CASSSGRTNYEQYF
TRBJ1-2 | . | TRBV6-1 | CASTTKQGWNYGYTF
TRBJ2-5 | . | TRBV5-5 | CASSAPGLGTQETQYF
TRBJ2-1 | . | TRBV27 | CASSPLSDRETPLSYNEQFF
TRBJ2-3 | . | TRBV19 | CASSPWDPGDTQYF
TRBJ1-2 | . | TRBV18 | CASSLGTVIYGYTF
TRBJ1-4 | . | TRBV6-5 | CASSYSGQGEKLFF
TRBJ2-2 | once | TRBV18 | CASSPGRGLAGNTGELFF
TRBJ2-2 | . | TRBV19 | CASSMGGPLAGELFF
TRBJ2-7 | . | TRBV4-1 | CASSQGPAMGLYEQYF
TRBJ1-3 | once | TRBV7-3 | CASSPGGVSGNTIYF
TRBJ1-1 | . | TRBV19 | CASSAGTDTEAFF
TRBJ2-5 | . | TRBV6-5 | CASSSPSTESLETQYF
TRBJ2-7 | . | TRBV10-3 | CAISVRGRQYEQYF
TRBJ2-3 | . | TRBV11-2 | CASSLEGGLSTDTQYF
TRBJ2-7 | . | TRBV9 | CASSDRGGMYF
TRBJ1-2 | . | TRBV5-1 | CASSLGAGYGYTF
TRBJ1-1 | . | TRBV6-5 | CASSYSLGNLNTEAFF
TRBJ1-1 | . | TRBV5-4 | CASSSMTPLGTEAFF
TRBJ2-1 | once | TRBV10-3 | CAISPHPGRESSYNEQFF
TRBJ2-1 | . | TRBV25-1 | CASSEGSSYNEQFF
TRBJ2-2 | . | TRBV11-2 | CASSLLGALNTGELFF
TRBJ2-7 | once | TRBV28 | CASSLSGQGRFGWFHEQYF
TRBJ2-6 | . | TRBV6-1 | CASSQTGSGANVLTF
TRBJ2-3 | . | TRBV4-1 | CASSQPKHTDTQYF
TRBJ1-1 | . | TRBV7-9 | CASSLYTGWNTEAFF
TRBJ2-1 | . | TRBV5-4 | CASRPELSGNEQFF
TRBJ2-3 | . | TRBV6-1 | CASSERGVTDTQYF
TRBJ2-1 | . | TRBV30 | CAWSDGTLNEQFF
TRBJ2-6 | . | TRBV30 | CAWSEQGPSGANVPTF
TRBJ1-2 | . | TRBV30 | CAWSPGTGVFAF
TRBJ2-5 | few | TRBV7-9 | CASSHRVGAVAETQYF
TRBJ1-5 | few | TRBV2 | CASSERQGPQPQHF
TRBJ2-7 | . | TRBV5-4 | CASSPTLDRAFSYEQYF
TRBJ2-5 | . | TRBV15 | CATSRAGWGLAQETQYF
TRBJ2-1 | . | TRBV19 | CASSSDRALHNEQFF
TRBJ2-3 | . | TRBV5-1 | CASSLQGLGVTDTQYF